A single sample is the source of the 10 T cell receptor beta chains below, sequenced in a study of glioma-infiltrating T cells. Using RNA template, CDR3s of TCR alpha and beta were amplified with iRepertoire arm-PCR. From the multiplex PCR reads, TCRdb called clonotypes with MiXCR, one entry per CDR3 protein. This sample has fewer than 90,000 distinct CDR3 sequences; 20% to 25% occur once, and the top ten carry under 8.5%. The source material was glioma tissue, nonneoplastic brain tissue, or PBMCs (not recorded which). These receptor sequences come from a human donor with low-grade glioma or glioblastoma, undergoing nonglioma brain surgery, or in good health (not recorded which).

The chain uses TRBV4-1 and TRBJ2-7, with TRBD2 identical over 13 bases. This CDR3 contains 17 residues. The ends lost 3 bases at V and 0 bases at J; junction bases unmatched: 5. Germline V gives CDR1 MGHRA, CDR2 YSYEKL. CDR3 loop: CASSQIGTSGASYEQYF. The CDR3 nucleotides read TGCGCCAGCAGCCAGATTGGGACTAGCGGGGCCTCCTACGAGCAGTACTTC.

Ten or more counts support this clonotype. The rearrangement uses TRBV4-1 and TRBJ2-3; 10 nucleotides agree with TRBD2. The germline V gene encodes CDR1 MGHRA and CDR2 YSYEKL. CDR3 length equals 15 residues. V was clipped by 8 bases and J by 4 bases; unmatched bases: 9. CDR3 loop: CASGDPSGGADTQYF. The CDR3 DNA reads TGCGCCAGCGGAGACCCTAGCGGGGGCGCAGATACGCAGTATTTT.

About this clonotype itself: One base away lies a much larger clone, so this may be a sequencing read error. This chain links TRBV6-5 with TRBJ2-1, with 8 bases matching TRBD2. V lost 8 bases to trimming and J lost 8 bases; unmatched junction nucleotides: 14. This CDR3 has 15 amino acids. From germline, CDR1 is MNHEY and CDR2 SVGAGI. The CDR3 coding sequence is TGTGCCAGCTTCTCCTCGGGGGGGCCGGGATATGAGCAGTTCTTC. Its protein is CASFSSGGPGYEQFF.

This clonotype came up a few times. The gene calls are TRBV12-3 or TRBV12-4 and TRBJ1-5; TRBD1 agrees at 7 bases. The CDR3 sequence is 17 residues long. V dropped 1 base and J dropped 2; count of bases not matched to a gene: 8. CDR3 loop: CASSLGPQGVRNQPQHF. For the CDR3, the DNA is TGTGCCAGCAGTTTAGGCCCCCAGGGGGTGCGCAATCAGCCCCAGCATTTT.

This clonotype was recorded at least ten times. This rearrangement joins TRBV7-8 to TRBJ1-5; D perhaps matches TRBD1 (5 bases). The germline CDR1 and CDR2 sequences are SGHVS and FQNEAQ. The CDR3 has 17 amino acids. Between the trimmed V and J ends, which lost 1 base and 0 bases, there was a span of 13 bases. Written as DNA, the CDR3 is TGTGCCAGCAGCTTAGTTGTTGGGGCTCCTAGCAATCAGCCCCAGCATTTT. This gives the protein CASSLVVGAPSNQPQHF. Full variable domain (rest looked up from reference TRBV7-8 and TRBJ1-5): GAGVSQSPRYKVAKRGQDVALRCDPISGHVSLFWYQQALGQGPEFLTYFQNEAQLDKSGLPSDRFFAERPEGSVSTLKIQRTQQEDSAVYLCASSLVVGAPSNQPQHFGDGTRLSIL.

The table lists this clonotype with many counts. This rearrangement joins TRBV2 to TRBJ1-5; D call uncertain. Trimming removed 8 bases from V and 4 bases from J, with 12 bases in between. The CDR3 sequence is 13 residues long. Germline loops: CDR1 SNHLY, CDR2 FYNNEI. CDR3 amino acids: CASAPDGNQPQHF. CDR3 nucleotides: TGTGCCAGCGCCCCCGACGGAAATCAGCCCCAGCATTTT.

Comments on this clonotype: A much bigger clone sits one base away, suggesting this may be a read error. CDR3 region: CASKYGGVNQPKHF. Here the CDR3 DNA reads TGTGCCAGTAAATACGGGGGTGTCAATCAGCCCAAGCATTTT. V usage is TRBV19 and J usage is TRBJ1-5; TRBD1 is a possible D gene (5 bases). The germline gives CDR1 LNHDA, CDR2 SQIVND (reference sequence). The CDR3 is 14 amino acids. Variable domain in full (rest from reference TRBV19 and TRBJ1-5): DGGITQSPKYLFRKEGQNVTLSCEQNLNHDAMYWYRQDPGQGLRLIYYSQIVNDFQKGDIAEGYSVSREKKESFPLTVTSAQKNPTAFYLCASKYGGVNQPKHFGDGTRLSIL.

The sample holds many counts of this clonotype. The rearrangement links TRBV27 to TRBJ1-2, with a weak D call TRBD1 (5 bases). This CDR3 spans 14 amino acids. Trimming shortened V by 3 bases and J by 4 bases, and 12 bases separated the two germline ends. Germline CDR1 MNHEY, CDR2 SMNVEV (reference sequence). The CDR3 spells CASSLSRGPYGYTF. The DNA of the CDR3 is TGTGCCAGCAGTTTGTCCCGGGGACCCTATGGCTACACCTTC.

Relative to its sample, this clonotype is large. The rearrangement joins TRBV6-6 to TRBJ2-1; D gene unclear. This CDR3 is 17 amino acids long. CDR1 and CDR2 (germline): MNHNY, SVGAGI (reference sequence). V gave up 1 base and J gave up 2 bases, with 15 bases separating them. CDR3 sequence (DNA): TGTGCCAGCAGTTACTTCCCTAACATCCCAACCTACAATGAGCAGTTCTTC. Translation: CASSYFPNIPTYNEQFF.

This chain's CDR3 is CASSRRWVAGELFF. DNA of the CDR3: TGTGCCAGCAGCCGTCGGTGGGTGGCCGGGGAGCTGTTTTTT. The rearrangement uses TRBV11-2 and TRBJ2-2; D unclear. Germline assignment: CDR1 SGHAT and CDR2 FQNNGV. V was cut by 5 bases and J by 6 bases, with 13 bases left in between. The CDR3 has 14 residues.